Given below is one T cell receptor beta chain in context. These data originate in a study of blood T cell repertoires in COVID-19. Looking at the study overall: Samples of COVID-19 (acute and convalescent) were obtained from the United States, Italy and Spain. The cDNA or gDNA used as material had been derived from T cells, B-cell-depleted T cells, or PBMCs.

CDR1 SGHRS and CDR2 YFSETQ come from the germline V gene. V gave up 1 base and J gave up 4 bases, with 5 bases separating them. This CDR3 contains 13 residues. How the authors handled the data: By means of reference gene primer amplification, nucleated cell counts were estimated. Repertoires were generated with immunoSEQ multiplex PCR, while TCRdb's copy carries only in-frame clones and drops some. That table gives V, J and clone size, and the DNA gave D and trimming. This sample carries about 180,000 clones, approximately 87% of them seen once, and the ten largest clones take 18%. This receptor was taken from a person aged 65-85 years with COVID-19, enrolled during active disease. The sequenced material came from peripheral blood. V is TRBV5-1 and J is TRBJ2-2; D gene ambiguous. The CDR3 region is CASSLSPTGELFF. CDR3 sequence (DNA): TGCGCCAGCAGCTTGTCTCCCACCGGGGAGCTGTTTTTT.